This T cell receptor (beta chain) derives from a study of T cells expressing NK-cell markers. In the study overall: Out of eight donors sequenced, seven tested HCMV-seropositive and the remaining one seronegative.

TCRdb reprocessed the 5' RACE reads, with one entry per CDR3 protein and no DNA. The table for this sample gives some 190,000 distinct CDR3 sequences. Germline V lookup: CDR1 KGHSH, CDR2 LQKENI. The CDR3 loop spans 15 amino acids. Sequencing was done on a sample of blood T cells: a sorted CD56 or NKG2C T cell subset, CD4+ or CD8+ T cells, or bulk PBMC T cells (not recorded which). The V call is TRBV18, the J call TRBJ2-1; TCRdb selects TRBD1, and the lack of DNA leaves this call unchecked. This TCR was recovered from a man aged 18 to 69 in good health. The CDR3 here is CASSPRDRGSNEQFF.